The 29 T cell receptor beta chains below were found in one sample sequenced in a study of cytomegalovirus exposure and HLA in healthy donors. This PCR relied on a set of 60 Vbeta primers and 13 Jbeta primers. TCRdb's copy holds only in-frame clones and misses some; the assay was immunoSEQ multiplex PCR. The sample has 120,000 to 150,000 clones; about three quarters are singletons. Sequencing was carried out using PBMCs. These receptors all stem from a man between 35 and 55 years old in good health and CMV-seropositive.

The chain uses TRBV7-9 and TRBJ1-6; 7 nucleotides line up with TRBD1. V trimming: 0 bases; J trimming: 7 bases; junction bases outside the gene matches: 3. The CDR3 totals 15 residues. Germline-derived CDR1 and CDR2 are SEHNR and FQNEAQ (reference sequence). Here the CDR3 reads CASSLAGTDNSPLHF. The CDR3 DNA reads TGTGCCAGCAGCTTAGCCGGGACAGACAATTCACCCCTCCACTTT.

The CDR3 spells CASSQDQRANEAFF. The CDR3 DNA reads as TGCGCCAGCAGCCAAGATCAACGCGCAAATGAAGCTTTCTTT. The rearrangement links TRBV4-3 to TRBJ1-1; D uncertain. Germline V CDR1 and CDR2: LGHNA, YSLEER. The V end was cut by 0 bases, the J end by 7 bases, with 12 bases between. The CDR3 is made up of 14 amino acids.

The chain employs TRBV2 and TRBJ1-2; 10 positions agree with TRBD1. The V and J ends lost 5 bases and 6 bases, in that order; junction bases with no gene match: 9. The CDR3 is made up of 15 amino acids. The germline V gene has CDR1 SNHLY and CDR2 FYNNEI. Written as DNA, the CDR3 is TGTGCCAGCAGTAAATTGACAGGGGGCGGAGATGGCTACACCTTC. Translation: CASSKLTGGGDGYTF.

This clone was counted a few times. The V gene is TRBV28, the J gene TRBJ1-5; D is unclear. Germline V lookup: CDR1 MDHEN, CDR2 SYDVKM. This CDR3 is built from 14 residues. Trimming pared 3 bases from V and 6 bases from J, leaving 12 bases between. This CDR3 is CASSFYGESQPQHF. Here the CDR3 DNA reads TGTGCCAGCAGTTTCTACGGGGAAAGTCAGCCCCAGCATTTT.

The chain links TRBV29-1 to TRBJ2-5; D ambiguous. The germline CDR1 and CDR2 sequences are SQVTM and ANQGSEA. V was trimmed by 4 bases and J by 1 base, leaving 13 bases between them. The CDR3 covers 14 residues. The CDR3 nucleotides are TGCAGCGTTGTTGAGATAGCCCCCCAAGAGACCCAGTACTTC. Translated: CSVVEIAPQETQYF. Full variable domain (outside the CDR3, taken from reference TRBV29-1 and TRBJ2-5): SAVISQKPSRDICQRGTSLTIQCQVDSQVTMMFWYRQQPGQSLTLIATANQGSEATYESGFVIDKFPISRPNLTFSTLTVSNMSPEDSSIYLCSVVEIAPQETQYFGPGTRLLVL.

CDR3 protein: CASSSQGGVVETQYF. DNA for the CDR3: TGTGCCAGCAGCTCGCAGGGAGGGGTTGTGGAGACCCAGTACTTC. This chain links TRBV7-9 with TRBJ2-5, with 7 bases fitting TRBD2. CDR3 size: 15 residues. V lost 4 bases and J lost 5; bases outside the gene matches: 10. CDR1 and CDR2 from the germline V gene are SEHNR and FQNEAQ (reference sequence).

This clone showed up just a few times. The chain carries TRBV11-2 and TRBJ2-7, with 7 nucleotides matching TRBD2. V was clipped by 1 base and J by 4 bases; unmatched bases: 7. The germline V gene has CDR1 SGHAT and CDR2 FQNNGV. The CDR3 is made up of 15 amino acids. The CDR3 DNA is TGTGCCAGCAGCTTAGGGGGGGGAGAGCTTTACGAGCAGTACTTC. This codes for CASSLGGGELYEQYF.

As regards this clone: One end of the junction is discordant with germline, which a read error may explain. The V gene is TRBV13, the J gene TRBJ2-4, with TRBD1 identical over 9 bases. The CDR3 is 17 residues long. CDR1 and CDR2 (germline): PRHDT, FYEKMQ (reference sequence). Here the CDR3 DNA reads TGTGCCAGCAGCTCCTCCGGGCGGACAGGGGACCAAAACAGTCAGTACTTC. Its translation: CASSSSGRTGDQNSQYF.

The chain joins TRBV7-6 to TRBJ2-2; D might be TRBD2 (6 bases). Germline V lookup: CDR1 SGHVS, CDR2 FNYEAQ. V lost 8 bases, J lost 5 bases, and 9 bases lay in between. The CDR3 contains 12 residues. The CDR3 DNA reads TGTGCCAGCCTCAGCGGGACCGGGGAGCTGTTTTTT. This encodes CASLSGTGELFF.

The V call is TRBV5-1, the J call TRBJ2-2; the match to TRBD2 covers 7 bases. The germline V gene has CDR1 SGHRS and CDR2 YFSETQ. J was trimmed by 1 base and V by 4 bases; bases with no gene match: 7. This CDR3 region has 16 residues. CDR3 sequence (DNA): TGCGCCAGCAGCAACCCTAGCGGTCAGAACACCGGGGAGCTGTTTTTT. Translated, it gives CASSNPSGQNTGELFF.

The chain joins TRBV5-5 to TRBJ2-1, with a tentative D call TRBD2 (5 bases). The V and J ends lost 4 bases and 0 bases respectively, with 17 bases between them. The length of the CDR3 is 17 residues. Germline lookup yields CDR1 SGHKS and CDR2 YYEKEE (reference sequence). This chain's CDR3 is CASSPEDSLNSYNEQFF. The CDR3 bases are TGTGCCAGCAGCCCGGAGGACTCCCTAAACTCCTACAATGAGCAGTTCTTC.

This clone appeared once. The chain carries TRBV9 and TRBJ2-1; no reliable D call. V shed 5 bases and J shed 4 bases, with 13 bases lying between them. This CDR3 is 14 amino acids long. The germline gives CDR1 SGDLS, CDR2 YYNGEE. The CDR3, as DNA: TGTGCCAGCAGTGCGGAGAGTTTTTACAATGAGCAGTTCTTC. Encoded protein: CASSAESFYNEQFF.

V and J are TRBV7-6 and TRBJ2-2; D is possibly TRBD1 (6 bases). This CDR3 is built from 16 residues. V gave up 5 bases and J gave up 1 base, with 14 bases separating them. The V gene's germline CDR1 is SGHVS and CDR2 FNYEAQ. The CDR3 nucleotides are TGTGCCAGCAGCCCTACTACAGGGCTGAACACCGGGGAGCTGTTTTTT. Its protein product is CASSPTTGLNTGELFF.

The V and J genes are TRBV7-2 and TRBJ1-5; 9 bases line up with TRBD1. This CDR3 contains 14 residues. With 5 bases clipped from V and 5 bases from J, the junction kept 4 bases outside the gene matches. Germline values: CDR1 SGHTA, CDR2 FQGNSA. Here the CDR3 reads CASSITGGDQPQHF. Here the CDR3 DNA reads TGTGCCAGCAGCATCACAGGGGGCGATCAGCCCCAGCATTTT. Full variable domain (rest looked up from reference TRBV7-2 and TRBJ1-5): GAGVSQSPSNKVTEKGKDVELRCDPISGHTALYWYRQSLGQGLEFLIYFQGNSAPDKSGLPSDRFSAERTGGSVSTLTIQRTQQEDSAVYLCASSITGGDQPQHFGDGTRLSIL.

This sequence joins TRBV18 and TRBJ1-4, with D tentatively TRBD1 (5 bases). Deletions cut 4 bases from V and 7 bases from J, with 13 bases between. The CDR3 sequence is 14 residues long. Germline CDR1 KGHSH, CDR2 LQKENI. CDR3 sequence reads: CASSHGGDGEKLFF. CDR3 bases: TGTGCCAGCTCACATGGAGGGGATGGTGAAAAACTGTTTTTT.

The J gene is TRBJ1-1, the V gene TRBV19; a weak D match, TRBD1 (5 bases). The CDR3 spans 14 residues. V lost 7 bases to trimming and J lost 1 base, with 13 bases between them. CDR1 and CDR2 (germline): LNHDA, SQIVND (reference sequence). The CDR3 sequence is CASKLGLQNTEAFF. The DNA of the CDR3 is TGTGCCAGTAAATTGGGACTGCAGAACACTGAAGCTTTCTTT.

This chain uses TRBV6-1 with TRBJ2-7, with 7 bases lining up with TRBD1. CDR3 size: 15 residues. V lost 6 bases and J lost 6; bases outside the gene matches: 14. Germline loops: CDR1 MNHNS, CDR2 SASEGT. The CDR3 nucleotides read TGTGCCAGCAGGGGAACCGGGACAGTCTTTTCCGAGCAGTACTTC. Encoded protein: CASRGTGTVFSEQYF.

V usage is TRBV5-1 and J usage is TRBJ2-1; possibly TRBD2 for D (6 bases). The CDR3 has 13 residues. V was clipped by 5 bases and J by 3 bases, with 9 bases between them. CDR1 and CDR2 from the germline V gene are SGHRS and YFSETQ. CDR3 nucleotide sequence: TGCGCCAGCAGACTAGCTGACTACAATGAGCAGTTCTTC. Its protein product is CASRLADYNEQFF.

The J gene is TRBJ2-5, the V gene TRBV6-6; 9 bases are a match to TRBD1. The CDR3 totals 14 residues. CDR1 is MNHNY and CDR2 is SVGAGI in the germline V gene (reference sequence). Germline trimming cut 4 bases from V and 5 bases from J; bases unmatched to any gene: 5. The CDR3 region has the DNA TGTGCCAGCAGTTCTCCGGGACAGGGTGAGACCCAGTACTTC. Translation: CASSSPGQGETQYF.

The chain carries TRBV21-1 and TRBJ2-7; TRBD1, as called in the table, went unchecked against the DNA. TRBV21-1 is annotated as a pseudogene. This CDR3 spans 15 amino acids. Written as DNA, the CDR3 is TGTGCCAGCAGCAAAGGGTGGGGCAGTTCCTACGAGCAGTACTTC. Translation: CASSKGWGSSYEQYF.

The chain combines TRBV10-3 with TRBJ1-1, with TRBD1 as a possible D gene (6 bases). The CDR3 spans 15 residues. CDR1 is ENHRY, CDR2 SYGVKD, per germline. V lost 8 bases and J lost 1, with 17 bases in between. In DNA, the CDR3 is TGTGCCATCGCCCCCACAGGGCCCTCGAACACTGAAGCTTTCTTT. The encoded protein is CAIAPTGPSNTEAFF.

This clone was observed once. This rearrangement joins TRBV5-4 to TRBJ2-5; TRBD1 might be the D (5 bases). V gave up 4 bases and J gave up 2 bases, with 12 bases separating them. This CDR3 region has 14 residues. CDR1 SGHNT and CDR2 YYREEE come from the germline V gene (reference sequence). The CDR3 DNA sequence: TGTGCCAGCAGCCACAAGACAGAGCAAGAGACCCAGTACTTC. Its translation: CASSHKTEQETQYF. Combining the CDR3 with reference TRBV5-4 and TRBJ2-5 gives the whole variable domain ETGVTQSPTHLIKTRGQQVTLRCSSQSGHNTVSWYQQALGQGPQFIFQYYREEENGRGNFPPRFSGLQFPNYSSELNVNALELDDSALYLCASSHKTEQETQYFGPGTRLLVL.

This chain links TRBV6-5 with TRBJ1-2; 7 nucleotides line up with TRBD1. V gave up 6 bases and J gave up 10 bases; unmatched junction bases: 8. The CDR3 extends over 12 amino acids. Germline V gene data show CDR1 as MNHEY and CDR2 as SVGAGI. The CDR3 coding sequence is TGTGCCAGCAGGGAGGGACAGCGGGCCTACACCTTC. Translating gives CASREGQRAYTF.

This CDR3 is CATQLLGTGGVLGTEAFF. In DNA, the CDR3 is TGTGCCACCCAACTTCTTGGGACAGGGGGCGTATTGGGCACTGAAGCTTTCTTT. The chain recombines TRBV19 with TRBJ1-1, with TRBD1 matching over 12 bases. Germline CDR1 reads LNHDA; CDR2 reads SQIVND (reference sequence). The CDR3 loop spans 18 amino acids. The trim removed 10 bases at V and 4 bases at J, leaving 19 bases unmatched.

The chain links TRBV15 to TRBJ2-5; D might be TRBD2 (6 bases). Per the germline V gene, CDR1 is LNHNV and CDR2 is YYDKDF (reference sequence). This CDR3 spans 15 amino acids. V was trimmed by 3 bases and J by 5 bases, leaving 16 bases between them. This CDR3 is CATSRSGLLEETQYF. The CDR3 nucleotides read TGTGCCACCAGCAGGTCGGGACTCCTCGAGGAGACCCAGTACTTC.

The chain's CDR3 is CAIRGQANTGELFF. Here the CDR3 DNA reads TGTGCCATCAGGGGACAGGCGAACACCGGGGAGCTGTTTTTT. The rearrangement uses TRBV10-3 and TRBJ2-2, with 8 bases aligning to TRBD1. CDR1 and CDR2 (germline): ENHRY, SYGVKD. The CDR3 spans 14 residues. V shed 6 bases, J shed 0 bases, and the junction held 0 bases outside the gene matches.

The chain has TRBV9 and TRBJ1-4; D not certain. Deletions cut 4 bases from V and 3 bases from J, with 16 bases between. The CDR3 is 16 amino acids. Germline-derived CDR1 and CDR2 are SGDLS and YYNGEE. For the CDR3, the DNA is TGTGCCAGCAGCCCATTGGGCGGGCGTCCTAATGAAAAACTGTTTTTT. Amino acid sequence: CASSPLGGRPNEKLFF. The whole variable domain, filled in from reference TRBV9 and TRBJ1-4, reads DSGVTQTPKHLITATGQRVTLRCSPRSGDLSVYWYQQSLDQGLQFLIQYYNGEERAKGNILERFSAQQFPDLHSELNLSSLELGDSALYFCASSPLGGRPNEKLFFGSGTQLSVL.

A few counts support this clone. The rearrangement uses TRBV4-1 and TRBJ2-1, with TRBD2 matching 7 bases. Per the germline V gene, CDR1 is MGHRA and CDR2 is YSYEKL. J lost 9 bases, V lost 3 bases, and 11 bases had no gene match. CDR3 length: 15 amino acids. This chain's CDR3 is CASSQAGVVGSEQFF. As DNA, the CDR3 is TGCGCCAGCAGCCAGGCGGGAGTGGTGGGTAGTGAGCAGTTCTTC.

This chain links TRBV7-9 with TRBJ2-7, with 8 bases matching TRBD2. Germline trimming cut 2 bases from V and 6 bases from J; bases unmatched to any gene: 0. Germline CDR1 and CDR2: SEHNR and FQNEAQ (reference sequence). This CDR3 has 12 residues. CDR3 DNA: TGTGCCAGCAGCTTAACTAGCGGCGAGCAGTACTTC. The encoded protein is CASSLTSGEQYF.